This T cell receptor beta chain emerged from a study of blood T cell repertoires in COVID-19. V lost 4 bases to trimming and J lost 6 bases; unmatched junction nucleotides: 4. Looked up from germline, CDR1 is KGHSY and CDR2 is FQNENV. The CDR3 is made up of 13 amino acids. Per the original methods: How many nucleated cells were present was estimated from reference gene primer amplification. Sequenced by immunoSEQ multiplex PCR; TCRdb stores in-frame clones only, minus some. V and J calls and clone size are copied from that table; D and trimming were computed from the DNA. The sample includes more than 95,000 clones, less than 90% seen only once; the top ten take roughly 4%.

Sequencing was performed on peripheral blood. The TCR originated in a man aged 50 to 59 with acute or convalescent COVID-19. The chain recombines TRBV16 with TRBJ2-7, with TRBD1 matching over 9 bases. The CDR3 DNA is TGTGCCAGCAGCCGGACAGGGGAGACCGAGCAGTACTTC. Its protein product is CASSRTGETEQYF.